The rows below give T cell receptor beta chains drawn from one sample of a study of T cell clones after liver transplantation. Sequenced by immunoSEQ multiplex PCR; TCRdb stores in-frame clones only, minus some. The sample has approximately 22,000 clones; roughly 92% are singletons. The input for sequencing was CD8+ T cells from blood, taken roughly 25 months after liver transplant. These receptors were collected from a human patient who received a liver transplant. Among the T cells, some may be from the graft donor. Each CDR3 is given without its conserved first and last residue. A D gene is named only where the DNA matches it firmly.

v_call	j_call	d_call	cdr3_aa
TRBV7-9	TRBJ2-3	-	ASTQGRSSTDTQY
TRBV2	TRBJ2-7	-	ASTGRFYEQY
TRBV9	TRBJ2-3	-	ASTPGGTRGDTQY
TRBV6-5	TRBJ2-1	-	ASSNYNEQF
TRBV6-5	TRBJ2-7	-	ASSQVQGAYEQY
TRBV30	TRBJ2-1	-	AWSYMGGVGNEQF
TRBV25-1	TRBJ2-1	-	ASSEPGAVVYNEQF
TRBV30	TRBJ2-3	-	AWSEGSTDTQY
TRBV10-2	TRBJ2-1	-	ASSDRSPSGSYNEQF
TRBV27	TRBJ2-5	-	ASSLLGRGQETQY
TRBV28	TRBJ1-2	-	ASSFPLSADYGYT
TRBV5-1	TRBJ2-2	-	ASSLTGRAGELF
TRBV9	TRBJ2-7	-	ASSDVGHEQY
TRBV19	TRBJ2-1	-	ASSTGRASWVEQF
TRBV14	TRBJ2-7	-	ASSQVTFRDEQY
TRBV6-5	TRBJ2-2	-	ASSYSGRNTGELF
TRBV28	TRBJ2-7	-	ASSPRTSFGEQY
TRBV18	TRBJ2-3	-	ASSPPVSADTQY
TRBV28	TRBJ2-2	-	ASSFPTGELF
TRBV27	TRBJ2-7	TRBD1	ASSLGTGSEQY
TRBV5-6	TRBJ1-1	-	ASSLVGGGTEAF
TRBV11-2	TRBJ2-1	-	ASSGGGGEAYNEQF
TRBV11-2	TRBJ1-1	TRBD1	ASSWDRTEAF
TRBV7-9	TRBJ2-2	-	ASSLSENTGELF
TRBV6-1	TRBJ2-1	-	ASSEPGYNEQF
TRBV5-1	TRBJ1-1	TRBD1	ASSSGQGWTEAF
TRBV7-9	TRBJ2-7	-	ASSLATEQY
TRBV10-3	TRBJ1-4	TRBD1	AVGTGEDEKLF
TRBV11-3	TRBJ2-1	-	ASSLDSRDEQF
TRBV7-9	TRBJ2-6	-	ASSSVNTMKSRANVLT
TRBV5-6	TRBJ2-5	TRBD2	ASSLETSGEETQY